Below, 29 T cell receptor beta chains from the same sample are listed, as sequenced in a study of shared clonotypes between healthy human individuals. Profiling relied on immunoSEQ multiplex PCR, and the TCRdb table lists in-frame clones only, not all of them. The sample carries over a million clones, around 78% recorded once. Sequenced: memory CD4+ T cells from PBMCs. Subset described: CD45RA-negative fraction. The source of these receptors is a man between 18 and 35 years old in good health. Some clones in this sample may be carry-over from other donors' samples.

The chain is built from TRBV2 and TRBJ2-1, with D possibly being TRBD2 (5 bases). V gave up 6 bases and J gave up 7 bases, with 13 bases separating them. Per germline, CDR1 SNHLY and CDR2 FYNNEI. This CDR3 comprises 13 residues. The CDR3 bases are TGTGCCAGCAGGAGGACTGCGACGAATGAGCAGTTCTTC. Residues: CASRRTATNEQFF.

The chain links TRBV28 to TRBJ2-3; D possibly corresponds to TRBD1 (6 bases). Between the trimmed V and J ends, which lost 3 bases and 0 bases, there was a span of 13 bases. Germline lookup yields CDR1 MDHEN and CDR2 SYDVKM. This CDR3 contains 16 residues. This CDR3 reads CASSLFGTPSTDTQYF. CDR3 DNA: TGTGCCAGCAGTTTGTTTGGGACACCGAGCACAGATACGCAGTATTTT.

This clone was picked up a small number of times. The chain carries TRBV15 and TRBJ2-2, with TRBD2 identical over 7 bases. The germline V gene has CDR1 LNHNV and CDR2 YYDKDF (reference sequence). This CDR3 spans 18 amino acids. V lost 0 bases and J lost 1; bases outside the gene matches: 8. CDR3 protein: CATSRDDARELNTGELFF. CDR3 sequence (DNA): TGTGCCACCAGCAGAGATGATGCGCGGGAGTTGAACACCGGGGAGCTGTTTTTT.

The chain uses TRBV2 and TRBJ1-2, with D hard to call. V was pared by 2 bases and J by 8 bases, with 9 bases between. CDR1 and CDR2 from the germline V gene are SNHLY and FYNNEI. This CDR3 is 12 amino acids long. The CDR3 DNA is TGTGCCAGCAGTGAATTTTGGGAGGGCTACACCTTC. Its translation: CASSEFWEGYTF.

This clone came up once. V and J are TRBV7-2 and TRBJ2-1, with unresolved D. V lost 2 bases to trimming and J lost 7 bases, with 18 bases between them. There are 16 residues in the CDR3. Germline V gene lookup returns CDR1 SGHTA and CDR2 FQGNSA. This CDR3 is CASSLNNPAVPNEQFF. In DNA form, the CDR3 reads TGTGCCAGCAGCTTAAATAATCCCGCAGTGCCAAATGAGCAGTTCTTC.

The chain uses TRBV6-6 and TRBJ2-5; no firm D call. CDR1 and CDR2 from the germline V gene are MNHNY and SVGAGI (reference sequence). The V end lost 5 bases, the J end lost 4 bases, and 8 bases lay between the germline ends. This CDR3 has 12 residues. CDR3 in DNA: TGTGCCAGCAGTCCGTCAGGAGAGACCCAGTACTTC. Its protein product is CASSPSGETQYF.

Note on this clone: This sample also contains other DNA sequences that code for the same CDR3. The rearrangement links TRBV20-1 to TRBJ1-4; D may be TRBD1 (5 bases). Germline CDR1 is DFQATT and CDR2 is SNEGSKA (reference sequence). This CDR3 has 11 residues. Trimming left V 7 bases short and J 8 bases short, with 11 bases between. The DNA for the CDR3 is TGCAGTGGGGGGAGGGGCGAAAAACTGTTTTTT. Protein product: CSGGRGEKLFF.

The CDR3: CASSLNRGKGADTQYF. The DNA of the CDR3 is TGTGCCAGCAGCTTGAACAGGGGCAAGGGGGCAGATACGCAGTATTTT. V gene TRBV5-6 combines with J gene TRBJ2-3, with 7 bases that match TRBD1. V lost 1 base, J lost 4 bases, and 9 bases stayed unmatched. CDR1 is SGHDT, CDR2 YYEEEE, per germline. The CDR3 covers 16 residues. Full variable domain (outside the CDR3, taken from reference TRBV5-6 and TRBJ2-3): DAGVTQSPTHLIKTRGQQVTLRCSPKSGHDTVSWYQQALGQGPQFIFQYYEEEERQRGNFPDRFSGHQFPNYSSELNVNALLLGDSALYLCASSLNRGKGADTQYFGPGTRLTVL.

This chain joins TRBV7-9 and TRBJ1-1, with D hard to call. With 5 bases removed from V and 4 bases from J, the gap between germline ends came to 20 bases. CDR1 is SEHNR, CDR2 FQNEAQ, per germline (reference sequence). This CDR3 has 16 amino acids. CDR3 sequence: CASSPSRVTRGTEAFF. CDR3 nucleotides: TGTGCCAGCAGCCCCAGCCGAGTGACCCGGGGCACTGAAGCTTTCTTT.

Concerning this clone: A far larger clone is one nucleotide away, so this likely arose from a read error. The rearrangement joins TRBV18 to TRBJ2-1, with TRBD2 as a possible D gene (5 bases). CDR1 and CDR2 (germline): KGHSH, LQKENI. The CDR3 spans 14 residues. The CDR3 sequence is CVSSPARPGNEQFF. The CDR3 bases are TGTGTCAGCTCACCCGCTCGTCCGGGAAATGAGCAGTTCTTC.

This clone has a handful of counts. This rearrangement joins TRBV2 to TRBJ2-7; 7 bases match TRBD1. With V trimmed by 2 bases and J by 6 bases, 10 bases remained unmatched. CDR3 length: 15 amino acids. Germline V gives CDR1 SNHLY, CDR2 FYNNEI. The CDR3 spells CASSETGQGVSEQYF. CDR3 in DNA: TGTGCCAGCAGTGAAACTGGTCAGGGGGTCAGCGAGCAGTACTTC. Complete variable domain (other parts from reference TRBV2 and TRBJ2-7): EPEVTQTPSHQVTQMGQEVILRCVPISNHLYFYWYRQILGQKVEFLVSFYNNEISEKSEIFDDQFSVERPDGSNFTLKIRSTKLEDSAMYFCASSETGQGVSEQYFGPGTRLTVT.

The chain links TRBV2 to TRBJ2-5, with D possibly TRBD2 on 5 matching bases. CDR1 SNHLY and CDR2 FYNNEI come from the germline V gene. The CDR3 contains 14 residues. Trimming took 4 bases from V and 5 from J, leaving 14 bases between them. CDR3 region: CASSAMEVGETQYF. The CDR3 DNA sequence: TGTGCCAGCAGTGCCATGGAGGTGGGGGAGACCCAGTACTTC.

CDR3 coding DNA: TGTGCCAGCAGCTCCCAGCAGGTAGCCACTGAAGCTTTCTTT. Its translation: CASSSQQVATEAFF. The V and J genes are TRBV7-3 and TRBJ1-1; D is unclear. This CDR3 is 14 amino acids long. Germline V lookup: CDR1 SGHTA, CDR2 FQGTGA. The V and J ends lost 4 bases and 4 bases respectively, with 13 bases between them. The whole variable domain, remainder taken from reference TRBV7-3 and TRBJ1-1, is GAGVSQTPSNKVTEKGKYVELRCDPISGHTALYWYRQSLGQGPEFLIYFQGTGAADDSGLPNDRFFAVRPEGSVSTLKIQRTERGDSAVYLCASSSQQVATEAFFGQGTRLTVV.

J is TRBJ2-7 and V is TRBV5-6, with 7 bases lining up with TRBD1. J lost 0 bases, V lost 4 bases, and 4 bases had no gene match. Germline values: CDR1 SGHDT, CDR2 YYEEEE. The CDR3 consists of 14 residues. For the CDR3, the DNA is TGTGCCAGCAGCCAGAGGGGGCACTCCTACGAGCAGTACTTC. Protein product: CASSQRGHSYEQYF.

The V gene is TRBV25-1, the J gene TRBJ1-4; perhaps TRBD1 as D (5 bases). Germline-derived CDR1 and CDR2 are MGHDK and SYGVNS. The CDR3 length is 13 residues. Trimming removed 10 bases from V and 8 bases from J, with 17 bases in between. DNA of the CDR3: TGTGCCACCGCGGACGGGGCACGGGAAAAACTGTTTTTT. Translated, it gives CATADGAREKLFF.

The rearrangement links TRBV5-4 to TRBJ1-1, with 12 bases matching TRBD1. The V and J ends lost 2 bases and 5 bases, in that order; junction bases with no gene match: 7. The CDR3 loop spans 16 amino acids. The germline gives CDR1 SGHNT, CDR2 YYREEE (reference sequence). CDR3 in DNA: TGTGCCAGCAGCTTCCGGGACAGGGGGCGGTTGACTGAAGCTTTCTTT. It translates to CASSFRDRGRLTEAFF.

The chain joins TRBV29-1 to TRBJ1-2, with TRBD1 as a possible D gene (5 bases). The CDR3 contains 15 residues. Germline V gene lookup returns CDR1 SQVTM and CDR2 ANQGSEA. V dropped 3 bases and J dropped 1 base, with 15 bases sitting between them. The CDR3 reads CSVDSRGSLNYGYTF. CDR3 coding DNA: TGCAGCGTTGATTCGAGGGGCAGCCTTAACTATGGCTACACCTTC. Based on the CDR3 plus reference TRBV29-1 and TRBJ1-2, the full variable domain is SAVISQKPSRDICQRGTSLTIQCQVDSQVTMMFWYRQQPGQSLTLIATANQGSEATYESGFVIDKFPISRPNLTFSTLTVSNMSPEDSSIYLCSVDSRGSLNYGYTFGSGTRLTVV.

The chain links TRBV7-2 to TRBJ2-2, with D hard to call. With 2 bases removed from V and 1 base from J, the gap between germline ends came to 8 bases. The CDR3 is 15 amino acids. Germline loops: CDR1 SGHTA, CDR2 FQGNSA. CDR3 in DNA: TGTGCCAGCAGCTTACAGGAATGGAACACCGGGGAGCTGTTTTTT. This gives the protein CASSLQEWNTGELFF.

The chain couples TRBV20-1 to TRBJ2-7, with D possibly TRBD2 on 6 matching bases. This CDR3 region has 11 residues. Germline V gene data show CDR1 as DFQATT and CDR2 as SNEGSKA (reference sequence). CDR3 loop: CRVADTYEQYF. In nucleotides, the CDR3 is TGCCGAGTAGCGGATACCTACGAGCAGTACTTC.

This clone came up a few times. The rearrangement joins TRBV11-3 to TRBJ2-2; 8 nucleotides line up with TRBD2. Germline trimming cut 8 bases from V and 4 bases from J; bases unmatched to any gene: 6. From germline, CDR1 is SGHNT and CDR2 YENEEA. This CDR3 comprises 14 residues. This CDR3 is CASGLAGFTGELFF. CDR3 DNA sequence: TGTGCCAGCGGCCTAGCGGGTTTCACCGGGGAGCTGTTTTTT.

In regard to this clone: This may come from a read error, since a much larger clone is one base off. The chain couples TRBV28 to TRBJ1-1; D unclear. Trimming left V 5 bases short and J 1 base short, with 8 bases between. CDR1 MDHEN and CDR2 SYDVKM come from the germline V gene. The CDR3 length is 13 residues. In DNA form, the CDR3 reads TGTGCCAGCAGTCCGCCAGCGAACACTGAAGCTTTCTTT. As protein: CASSPPANTEAFF.

This clone occurred a few times. This chain connects TRBV11-3 to TRBJ2-1; 7 bases are shared with TRBD2. There are 17 residues in the CDR3. CDR1 is SGHNT and CDR2 is YENEEA in the germline V gene. The ends lost 1 base at V and 3 bases at J; junction bases unmatched: 9. This CDR3 is CASSLGGGLEIYNEQFF. The DNA of the CDR3 is TGTGCCAGCAGCTTAGGAGGAGGACTAGAGATCTACAATGAGCAGTTCTTC.

Turning to this clone: The sample has other DNA sequences that encode this CDR3 too. V usage is TRBV4-3 and J usage is TRBJ2-7; D ambiguous. Germline V gives CDR1 LGHNA, CDR2 YSLEER. V lost 0 bases, J lost 6 bases, and 9 bases lay in between. The CDR3 covers 13 residues. The DNA of the CDR3 is TGCGCCAGCAGCCAAGATCTCGGGCTCGAGCAGTACTTC. As protein: CASSQDLGLEQYF.

As regards this clone: With a much larger clone just one base away, this may be a read error. This chain connects TRBV29-1 to TRBJ2-5; weak D call: TRBD1 (6 bases). Germline assignment: CDR1 SQVTM and CDR2 ANQGSEA. The CDR3 totals 13 residues. CDR3 coding DNA: TGCAGCGTTGAATGGGGGCGCGGAGAGGCCCAGTACTTC. Its protein product is CSVEWGRGEAQYF.

The V and J genes are TRBV28 and TRBJ2-7, with 12 nucleotides matching TRBD2. Germline values: CDR1 MDHEN, CDR2 SYDVKM. The CDR3 runs 15 residues. V lost 3 bases and J lost 5; bases outside the gene matches: 5. The CDR3 nucleotides are TGTGCCAGCAGTTTCCTAGCGGGAGGGAACAACGAGCAGTACTTC. Translating gives CASSFLAGGNNEQYF. Full variable domain (missing parts from reference TRBV28 and TRBJ2-7): DVKVTQSSRYLVKRTGEKVFLECVQDMDHENMFWYRQDPGLGLRLIYFSYDVKMKEKGDIPEGYSVSREKKERFSLILESASTNQTSMYLCASSFLAGGNNEQYFGPGTRLTVT.

In its sample, this clone was seen once. The identical CDR3 is also encoded by other nucleotide sequences in the sample. V gene TRBV18 combines with J gene TRBJ2-1, with D unclear. Germline V gives CDR1 KGHSH, CDR2 LQKENI. The CDR3 is 16 residues long. V was pared by 0 bases and J by 1 base, with 10 bases between. DNA of the CDR3: TGTGCCAGCTCACCACCGTCTGGTGGGTCCTACAATGAGCAGTTCTTC. Translating gives CASSPPSGGSYNEQFF.

In its sample, this clone was seen once. The CDR3 region has the DNA TGTGCCAGCAGCTTAGGTCGGGGCGCTGAAGCTTTCTTT. This translates into CASSLGRGAEAFF. The chain has TRBV11-3 and TRBJ1-1; D is perhaps TRBD1 (5 bases). The V end was cut by 1 base, the J end by 6 bases, with 9 bases between. The CDR3 covers 13 residues. CDR1 and CDR2 (germline): SGHNT, YENEEA.

The chain links TRBV7-2 to TRBJ1-3; D unresolved. The CDR3 extends over 13 amino acids. Between the trimmed V and J ends, which lost 1 base and 4 bases, there was a span of 5 bases. Germline V gives CDR1 SGHTA, CDR2 FQGNSA. CDR3 loop: CASSLVRGNTIYF. The DNA for the CDR3 is TGTGCCAGCAGCTTAGTTCGCGGAAACACCATATATTTT.

The chain combines TRBV5-6 with TRBJ2-3, with D possibly being TRBD2 (6 bases). From germline, CDR1 is SGHDT and CDR2 YYEEEE. Deletions cut 3 bases from V and 3 bases from J, with 23 bases between. CDR3 length equals 18 residues. CDR3 sequence reads: CASSSGRGAYASTDTQYF. DNA for the CDR3: TGTGCCAGCAGCTCCGGGAGAGGGGCCTACGCTAGTACAGATACGCAGTATTTT.